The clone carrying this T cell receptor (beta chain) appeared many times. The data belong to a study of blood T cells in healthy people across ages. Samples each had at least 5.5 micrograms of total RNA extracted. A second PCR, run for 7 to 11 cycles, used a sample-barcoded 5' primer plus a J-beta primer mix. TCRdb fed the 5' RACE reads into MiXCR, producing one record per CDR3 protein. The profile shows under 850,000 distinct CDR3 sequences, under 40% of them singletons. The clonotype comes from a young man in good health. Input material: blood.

CDR3 sequence (DNA): TGTGCCATCAGTAGCCGGGCCACCTATGGCTACACCTTC. Translated: CAISSRATYGYTF. The chain is built from TRBV10-3 and TRBJ1-2; D gene ambiguous. This CDR3 contains 13 residues. Germline values: CDR1 ENHRY, CDR2 SYGVKD. V shed 5 bases and J shed 4 bases, with 11 bases lying between them.